This TCR beta chain was found in a study of PD-1 blockade in classical Hodgkin lymphoma. In the study overall: Intravenous delivery of nivolumab at 3 mg/kg to patients occurred every 2 weeks. Study-wide results and caveats: At C4D1, TCR diversity had climbed significantly for CD4+ cells, though not for CD8+ cells. In newly diagnosed patients, baseline TCR diversity was reportedly below that of healthy donors.

After autologous stem cell transplantation all patients relapsed, and prior brentuximab vedotin exposure differed between cohorts. To note about this clone: Its specificity is unknown.

With V trimmed by 5 bases and J by 6 bases, 15 bases remained unmatched. This CDR3 has 16 residues. The germline gives CDR1 MGHDK, CDR2 SYGVNS. Sequencing was performed with immunoSEQ multiplex PCR; in TCRdb, only in-frame clones are kept and a portion is missing. The table records about 110,000 clones, nearly 90% of them present only once. The chain uses TRBV25-1 and TRBJ2-7; 8 bases are shared with TRBD1. This TCR was recovered from a human donor with classical Hodgkin lymphoma. The starting material was peripheral blood mononuclear cells (PBMCs), obtained before the second cycle of nivolumab. CDR3 in amino acids: CASSKRDRGRLGEQYF. Here the CDR3 DNA reads TGTGCCAGCAGTAAACGCGACAGGGGACGGTTGGGCGAGCAGTACTTC.